These 13 T cell receptor beta chains were sequenced from one sample in a study of cytomegalovirus exposure and HLA in healthy donors. The primer mix had 60 Vbeta and 13 Jbeta primers. Some clones are missing from TCRdb's copy, which holds only in-frame ones; the method was immunoSEQ multiplex PCR. The sample lists fewer than 100,000 clones, 6% to 9% occurring once. Sample: PBMCs. The source is a man aged 50 to 60 in good health and CMV-seronegative.

In nucleotides, the CDR3 is TGCGCCAGCAGCCAAGACCCCGACAGACAAGAGACCCAGTACTTC. Protein product: CASSQDPDRQETQYF. This sequence joins TRBV4-1 and TRBJ2-5; weak D call: TRBD1 (5 bases). Per germline, CDR1 MGHRA and CDR2 YSYEKL. This CDR3 has 15 residues. Trimming took 0 bases from V and 2 from J, leaving 10 bases between them.

The chain uses TRBV9 and TRBJ2-4, with unresolved D. There are 14 residues in the CDR3. With 0 bases removed from V and 8 bases from J, the gap between germline ends came to 12 bases. Germline values: CDR1 SGDLS, CDR2 YYNGEE. Written as DNA, the CDR3 is TGTGCCAGCAGCGTAGCTCCCCACGGAGACATTCAGTACTTC. This sequence encodes CASSVAPHGDIQYF.

The chain joins TRBV27 to TRBJ2-7; D might be TRBD1 (5 bases). The CDR3 is made up of 15 amino acids. Trimming stripped 0 bases from V and 3 bases from J, with 12 bases between. Germline V CDR1 and CDR2: MNHEY, SMNVEV (reference sequence). CDR3 DNA sequence: TGTGCCAGCAGTTTATCGGCAGGGCCCGTCTACGAGCAGTACTTC. It specifies CASSLSAGPVYEQYF.

This chain links TRBV7-8 with TRBJ1-5; tentatively, D is TRBD1 (5 bases). CDR1 SGHVS and CDR2 FQNEAQ come from the germline V gene. The CDR3 is made up of 15 amino acids. Trimming shortened V by 1 base and J by 3 bases, and 10 bases separated the two germline ends. The CDR3 sequence: CASSLVGGDNQPQHF. The CDR3 DNA sequence: TGTGCCAGCAGCTTAGTGGGAGGGGACAATCAGCCCCAGCATTTT.

The genes are TRBV5-4 and TRBJ1-4; D unclear. CDR1 is SGHNT, CDR2 YYREEE, per germline (reference sequence). V gave up 2 bases and J gave up 0 bases, with 5 bases separating them. This CDR3 spans 14 amino acids. CDR3 sequence: CASSFRATNEKLFF. In DNA form, the CDR3 reads TGTGCCAGCAGCTTCCGGGCAACTAATGAAAAACTGTTTTTT. Drawing the rest from reference TRBV5-4 and TRBJ1-4, the complete variable domain is ETGVTQSPTHLIKTRGQQVTLRCSSQSGHNTVSWYQQALGQGPQFIFQYYREEENGRGNFPPRFSGLQFPNYSSELNVNALELDDSALYLCASSFRATNEKLFFGSGTQLSVL.

The chain recombines TRBV19 with TRBJ1-1; 8 positions agree with TRBD1. This CDR3 contains 18 residues. Looked up from germline, CDR1 is LNHDA and CDR2 is SQIVND (reference sequence). With V trimmed by 0 bases and J by 4 bases, 13 bases remained unmatched. DNA of the CDR3: TGTGCCAGTAGTATAGACGCGGTGGCCAGGGGGCCCGGCACTGAAGCTTTCTTT. It yields the protein CASSIDAVARGPGTEAFF.

This clone was recorded a few times. The genes are TRBV15 and TRBJ2-7; tentative D call: TRBD1 (5 bases). From germline, CDR1 is LNHNV and CDR2 YYDKDF (reference sequence). CDR3 size: 13 residues. Deletions cut 2 bases from V and 5 bases from J, with 10 bases between. The CDR3 sequence: CATSRSRDHEQYF. The DNA for the CDR3 is TGTGCCACCAGCAGATCCAGGGATCACGAGCAGTACTTC.

The V call is TRBV7-9, the J call TRBJ2-7, with 9 bases aligning to TRBD2. Germline values: CDR1 SEHNR, CDR2 FQNEAQ (reference sequence). V shed 5 bases, J shed 7 bases, and the junction held 12 bases outside the gene matches. This CDR3 contains 15 residues. The CDR3 here is CASSQVLAGQGEQYF. The CDR3 bases are TGTGCCAGCAGCCAGGTCCTAGCGGGGCAAGGGGAGCAGTACTTC.

V and J are TRBV6-5 and TRBJ2-2; the match to TRBD1 covers 10 bases. This CDR3 comprises 16 residues. With 4 bases clipped from V and 4 bases from J, the junction kept 6 bases outside the gene matches. CDR1 MNHEY and CDR2 SVGAGI come from the germline V gene. The CDR3 bases are TGTGCCAGCAGTTCACGACAGGGGGCCGGCACCGGGGAGCTGTTTTTT. Encoded protein: CASSSRQGAGTGELFF.

There are a few counts of this clone. The V gene is TRBV10-2, the J gene TRBJ2-1; 7 nucleotides match TRBD1. V lost 0 bases to trimming and J lost 7 bases; unmatched junction nucleotides: 6. Per the germline V gene, CDR1 is WSHSY and CDR2 is SAAADI. The CDR3 contains 15 residues. The CDR3: CASSESMGQLNEQFF. The CDR3 region has the DNA TGCGCCAGCAGTGAGTCGATGGGACAGTTGAATGAGCAGTTCTTC.

The table lists this clone with a few counts. This chain connects TRBV7-9 to TRBJ1-3; D perhaps matches TRBD1 (5 bases). The V end lost 4 bases, the J end lost 4 bases, and 11 bases lay between the germline ends. The CDR3 is made up of 14 amino acids. Germline V CDR1 and CDR2: SEHNR, FQNEAQ (reference sequence). The CDR3 here is CASSSWTLGNTIYF. The DNA for the CDR3 is TGTGCCAGCAGCTCCTGGACACTGGGAAACACCATATATTTT. Filled out from reference TRBV7-9 and TRBJ1-3, the complete variable domain reads DTGVSQNPRHKITKRGQNVTFRCDPISEHNRLYWYRQTLGQGPEFLTYFQNEAQLEKSRLLSDRFSAERPKGSFSTLEIQRTEQGDSAMYLCASSSWTLGNTIYFGEGSWLTVV.

Only a few counts were recorded for this clone. The chain uses TRBV1 and TRBJ2-7; the table names TRBD2, a call not compared with the DNA. TRBV1 is termed a pseudogene. The CDR3 has 17 residues. The CDR3 DNA is TGCACCAGCAGCCAAGTAAGGGCGGGAGGTCACTCCTACGAGCAGTACTTC. It is translated as CTSSQVRAGGHSYEQYF.

There are a few counts of this clone. V gene TRBV19 combines with J gene TRBJ1-1; D perhaps matches TRBD1 (5 bases). Between the trimmed V and J ends, which lost 3 bases and 5 bases, there was a span of 10 bases. Per the germline V gene, CDR1 is LNHDA and CDR2 is SQIVND (reference sequence). The length of the CDR3 is 13 residues. CDR3 DNA sequence: TGTGCCAGTAGTATTTTAGGGGCGACTGAAGCTTTCTTT. Its protein is CASSILGATEAFF.